This TCR beta chain was captured by sequencing in a study of blood T cell repertoires in COVID-19 (dated by TCRdb to 2020 to 2022). Context from the whole study: The collaborator samples originated in the United States, Italy and Spain and spanned the acute and convalescent phases of COVID-19. Subjects who had been exposed to COVID-19, were actively infected with it, or had recovered from it provided the deeply sampled blood TCRbeta repertoires that made up the dataset. Sample metadata almost always included a de-identified subject ID, COVID-19 status, age in years and sex. The prospective study material was composed of cDNA or gDNA derived from T cells, B-cell-depleted T cells, or PBMCs. The samples were drawn from the first 160 participants of the ongoing ImmuneRACE study and from roughly 1,300 subjects provided by 6 global collaborators. A freely available public database, intended as a resource for researchers studying the immune response to SARS-CoV-2, is where the repertoires were released. Where available, HLA class I and class II types were taken from metadata supplied by the sample provider and were not determined by assay-based typing. What the work shows at the level of the full study, not this receptor alone: Clinical and demographic metadata were provided uncurated, with the amount varying by source and participant.

In the germline V gene (reference sequence), CDR1 corresponds to LNHDA and CDR2 to SQIVND. The CDR3, cysteine through phenylalanine, is 13 amino acids long. Only the CDR3 DNA stays, 39 bases, in frame from base 1. V loses 1 base, J loses 9 bases, and the germline ends lie 10 bases apart. TCRbeta CDR3 regions were amplified from genomic DNA by means of the immunoSEQ Assay, a bias-controlled multiplex PCR. The original methods were these. Nucleated cell counts per sample were estimated from amplification of reference gene primers within the assay. To quantify the absolute abundance of each unique TCRbeta CDR3 rearrangement, sequence reads were collapsed and filtered. For each sample, productive Simpson clonality was calculated as the square root of Simpson's diversity index over productive rearrangements. TCRdb mirrors the immuneACCESS table, restricted to in-frame sequences. Some clones are absent from its copies; in checked studies, under half trace to an unresolved V gene, and the reason for the others is unknown. The V and J calls and clone size were taken over from that table, and D and trimming were inferred from the DNA. The sample includes about 220,000 clones, with 75% to 90% observed a single time. The ten largest clones take up approximately 3.5% of the sample.

With respect to this clone: Its antigen remains undetermined. There are no base qualities to consult, and no much larger clone falls within one base.

Enrolling through a virtual design, the prospective study's participants ranged in age from roughly 18 to 95 years and lived across some 22 United States geographic areas. In the prospective study, participants were assigned to cohorts based on the clinical history participants reported in a screening survey and a study questionnaire. Mobile phlebotomists in the prospective study collected whole blood, serum and a nasopharyngeal or oropharyngeal swab from every participant. Participants in the prospective study had the option to provide additional blood draws and questionnaires over an approximately two-month period. Before DNA extraction, prospective study blood samples were shipped either frozen or at room temperature.

This TCR came from a woman aged 18-29 years in a cohort exposed to, infected with or recovered from COVID-19 (not recorded which). The sequence links TRBV19 to TRBJ2-1; the D gene is not confidently resolved. Sequenced input: PBMCs or T cells enriched from blood (not recorded which). The nucleotide sequence is given as TGTGCCAGTAGTATAGTGGAGCACACTGAGCAGTTCTTC. Protein translation: CASSIVEHTEQFF.